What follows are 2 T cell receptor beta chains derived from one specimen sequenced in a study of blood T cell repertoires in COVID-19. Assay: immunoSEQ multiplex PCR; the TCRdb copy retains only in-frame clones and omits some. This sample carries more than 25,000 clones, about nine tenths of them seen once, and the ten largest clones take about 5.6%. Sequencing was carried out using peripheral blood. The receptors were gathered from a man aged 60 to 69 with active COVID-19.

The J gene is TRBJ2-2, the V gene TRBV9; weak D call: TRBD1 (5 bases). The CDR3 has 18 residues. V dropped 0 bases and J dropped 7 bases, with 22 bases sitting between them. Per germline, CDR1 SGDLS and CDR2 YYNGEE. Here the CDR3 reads CASSVAPGIGRSYGELFF. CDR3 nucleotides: TGTGCCAGCAGCGTAGCTCCAGGGATCGGTAGAAGCTACGGGGAGCTGTTTTTT.

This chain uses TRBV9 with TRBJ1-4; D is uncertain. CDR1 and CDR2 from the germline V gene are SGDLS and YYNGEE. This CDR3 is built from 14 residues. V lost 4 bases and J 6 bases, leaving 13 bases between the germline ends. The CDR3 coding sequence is TGTGCCAGCAGCCCGGGTATGACCTATGAAAAACTGTTTTTT. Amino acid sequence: CASSPGMTYEKLFF.